One sample yielded the 15 T cell receptor beta chains listed below, sequenced in a study of T-cell reconstitution after alpha-beta-depleted transplantation in children. Unique molecular identifiers were used to barcode this TCRbeta library. TCRdb called the PCR reads again in MiXCR, with one record for every CDR3 protein. The top ten hold roughly 30% of the sample, which has approximately 1,000,000 distinct CDR3 sequences, about 29% seen once. Source: PBMCs, mostly from graft donor cells, taken 360 days after TCRalphabeta/CD19-depleted stem cell transplant. The receptor set was obtained from a boy younger than two who had a stem cell transplant for SCID, so the T cells may come from the graft donor.

V and J are TRBV20-1 and TRBJ2-5; D call uncertain. This CDR3 contains 13 residues. The germline V gene has CDR1 DFQATT and CDR2 SNEGSKA (reference sequence). V was shortened by 6 bases and J by 2 bases, with 13 bases between the two germline ends. CDR3 sequence (DNA): TGCAGTGCCCTCCTAGGGAAGCAAGAGACCCAGTACTTC. The encoded protein is CSALLGKQETQYF.

V is TRBV29-1 and J is TRBJ1-1; D gene ambiguous. CDR1 is SQVTM and CDR2 is ANQGSEA in the germline V gene. The CDR3 sequence is 13 residues long. Trimming left V 6 bases short and J 3 bases short, with 14 bases between. In DNA form, the CDR3 reads TGCAGCGTAATCCAGGAATCTTACACTGAAGCTTTCTTT. Protein sequence: CSVIQESYTEAFF.

The J gene is TRBJ1-1, the V gene TRBV5-1; 8 nucleotides line up with TRBD1. V was clipped by 1 base and J by 1 base; unmatched bases: 3. Germline assignment: CDR1 SGHRS and CDR2 YFSETQ. CDR3 length equals 15 residues. The CDR3 loop is CASSLFTGGNTEAFF. CDR3 nucleotide sequence: TGCGCCAGCAGCTTGTTTACAGGGGGGAACACTGAAGCTTTCTTT.

In its sample, this clonotype was seen a few times. J is TRBJ2-7 and V is TRBV6-1; 11 bases agree with TRBD1. The CDR3 runs 14 residues. The germline gives CDR1 MNHNS, CDR2 SASEGT. Trimming at V came to 6 bases and at J to 5 bases, leaving 6 bases not matched to a gene. The CDR3 loop reads CASRLRTGGHEQYF. DNA for the CDR3: TGTGCCAGCAGGCTCCGGACAGGGGGCCACGAGCAGTACTTC.

This rearrangement joins TRBV9 to TRBJ2-2; D perhaps matches TRBD2 (5 bases). Germline loops: CDR1 SGDLS, CDR2 YYNGEE. The V end was cut by 0 bases, the J end by 6 bases, with 9 bases between. The CDR3 extends over 14 amino acids. This CDR3 reads CASSVVSRAGELFF. DNA for the CDR3: TGTGCCAGCAGCGTAGTTTCGAGGGCCGGGGAGCTGTTTTTT.

In its sample, this clonotype was seen many times. J is TRBJ2-2 and V is TRBV4-1, with TRBD1 as a possible D gene (5 bases). This CDR3 is built from 16 residues. CDR1 and CDR2 from the germline V gene are MGHRA and YSYEKL. Deletions cut 1 base from V and 1 base from J, with 10 bases between. The CDR3 here is CASSQAVRVNTGELFF. CDR3 sequence (DNA): TGCGCCAGCAGCCAAGCGGTCAGGGTGAACACCGGGGAGCTGTTTTTT.

This clonotype has only a few counts. Here the CDR3 DNA reads TGTGCCATCACCCCCCTAGCGGGGGGCCCTTCATCCTACAATGAGCAGTTCTTC. Translating it yields CAITPLAGGPSSYNEQFF. The chain joins TRBV28 to TRBJ2-1; 11 bases fit TRBD2. Trimming removed 10 bases from V and 1 base from J; junction bases left unmatched: 15. The germline V gene encodes CDR1 MDHEN and CDR2 SYDVKM. The CDR3 runs 18 residues.

The genes are TRBV19 and TRBJ1-5; no reliable D call. The CDR3 contains 16 residues. CDR1 is LNHDA, CDR2 SQIVND, per germline (reference sequence). Trimming removed 3 bases from V and 4 bases from J, with 16 bases in between. The CDR3 nucleotides read TGTGCCAGTAGTATCCGTTCGGTCTCCTCTAATCAGCCCCAGCATTTT. Translating it yields CASSIRSVSSNQPQHF. The entire variable domain, with the rest obtained from reference TRBV19 and TRBJ1-5, is as follows: DGGITQSPKYLFRKEGQNVTLSCEQNLNHDAMYWYRQDPGQGLRLIYYSQIVNDFQKGDIAEGYSVSREKKESFPLTVTSAQKNPTAFYLCASSIRSVSSNQPQHFGDGTRLSIL.

The chain has TRBV7-8 and TRBJ1-1; D is unresolved. This CDR3 is 14 amino acids long. CDR1 SGHVS and CDR2 FQNEAQ come from the germline V gene. Trimming took 0 bases from V and 1 from J, leaving 6 bases between them. CDR3 coding DNA: TGTGCCAGCAGCTTAGCGGTTCGGAACACTGAAGCTTTCTTT. Translating it yields CASSLAVRNTEAFF.

CDR3 nucleotide sequence: TGTGCCAGCAGCTTAGCGGGACATAACACAGATACGCAGTATTTT. Translating it yields CASSLAGHNTDTQYF. The chain couples TRBV7-2 to TRBJ2-3; D is perhaps TRBD1 (6 bases). CDR3 length: 15 residues. Germline V lookup: CDR1 SGHTA, CDR2 FQGNSA. V lost 0 bases and J lost 2, with 9 bases in between. The variable domain in full, completed from reference TRBV7-2 and TRBJ2-3, reads GAGVSQSPSNKVTEKGKDVELRCDPISGHTALYWYRQSLGQGLEFLIYFQGNSAPDKSGLPSDRFSAERTGGSVSTLTIQRTQQEDSAVYLCASSLAGHNTDTQYFGPGTRLTVL.

The V and J genes are TRBV5-1 and TRBJ2-5; maybe TRBD2 (6 bases). Germline CDR1 and CDR2: SGHRS and YFSETQ. This CDR3 has 13 amino acids. V gave up 3 bases and J gave up 5 bases, with 11 bases separating them. The CDR3 protein is CASSSRERETQYF. The CDR3 DNA sequence: TGCGCCAGCAGCTCCCGGGAGAGGGAGACCCAGTACTTC.

V is TRBV4-3 and J is TRBJ2-1, with 10 bases matching TRBD2. V dropped 1 base and J dropped 4; count of bases not matched to a gene: 10. The CDR3 is made up of 18 amino acids. Germline V CDR1 and CDR2: LGHNA, YSLEER. CDR3 sequence reads: CASSQGLGTSEHYNEQFF. The CDR3 nucleotides read TGCGCCAGCAGCCAAGGCCTCGGGACTAGCGAACATTACAATGAGCAGTTCTTC.

This chain links TRBV29-1 with TRBJ2-7, with 8 bases fitting TRBD1. Germline assignment: CDR1 SQVTM and CDR2 ANQGSEA. The V and J ends lost 4 bases and 2 bases, in that order; junction bases with no gene match: 16. This CDR3 contains 17 residues. CDR3 sequence (DNA): TGCAGCGTTGGAAGCGGCGTCGGACAGGGCCCCACCTACGAGCAGTACTTC. The encoded protein is CSVGSGVGQGPTYEQYF.

The rearrangement joins TRBV9 to TRBJ1-1, with TRBD1 as a possible D gene (5 bases). This CDR3 has 15 residues. V was cut by 3 bases and J by 2 bases, with 14 bases left in between. CDR1 and CDR2 from the germline V gene are SGDLS and YYNGEE. CDR3 residues: CASSAYQGSNTEAFF. The CDR3 DNA follows: TGTGCCAGCAGCGCCTACCAGGGCTCCAACACTGAAGCTTTCTTT.

This clonotype was seen a few times. This chain connects TRBV29-1 to TRBJ2-7, with no clear D. This CDR3 comprises 10 residues. V was trimmed by 4 bases and J by 5 bases, leaving 6 bases between them. Looked up from germline, CDR1 is SQVTM and CDR2 is ANQGSEA. This CDR3 reads CSVVGHEQYF. DNA of the CDR3: TGCAGCGTTGTGGGCCACGAGCAGTACTTC.